A selection of T cell receptor beta chains follows, all from one sample in a study of T cell responses to AZD1222 COVID-19 vaccine. Repertoires were generated with immunoSEQ multiplex PCR, while TCRdb's copy carries only in-frame clones and drops some. The sample includes around 99,000 clones, under 95% of them seen just once. The sequenced sample was peripheral blood, obtained on day 0 of AZD1222 vaccination. These receptors were obtained from an adult in good health. Both conserved end residues are part of each CDR3. Each record gives: D gene, J gene, V gene, clone size, CDR3 protein, CDR3 DNA. The D gene is left open where the match is weak. Expanded clones are given a class, and other clones once, few, many or no size at all.

d_gene: TRBD2
j_gene: TRBJ2-3
v_gene: TRBV27
abundance: NA
CDR3aa: CASSSLAGVSTDTQYF
CDR3nt: TGTGCCAGCAGCTCACTAGCGGGGGTCTCCACAGATACGCAGTATTTT

d_gene: TRBD2
j_gene: TRBJ2-6
v_gene: TRBV11-2
abundance: NA
CDR3aa: CASSLVGRGVYSGANVLTF
CDR3nt: TGTGCCAGCAGCTTAGTAGGGCGGGGGGTCTACTCTGGGGCCAACGTCCTGACTTTC

d_gene: NA
j_gene: TRBJ2-7
v_gene: TRBV6-1
abundance: NA
CDR3aa: CASSELSGSYEQYF
CDR3nt: TGTGCCAGCAGTGAACTCAGCGGATCCTACGAGCAGTACTTC

d_gene: NA
j_gene: TRBJ1-6
v_gene: TRBV5-6
abundance: once
CDR3aa: CASSLGRGGSPLHF
CDR3nt: TGTGCCAGCAGCTTGGGCAGGGGAGGTTCACCCCTCCACTTT

d_gene: NA
j_gene: TRBJ1-5
v_gene: TRBV7-6
abundance: NA
CDR3aa: CASSPRPGNSNQPQHF
CDR3nt: TGTGCCAGCAGCCCACGACCCGGGAATAGCAATCAGCCCCAGCATTTT

d_gene: NA
j_gene: TRBJ1-2
v_gene: TRBV30
abundance: once
CDR3aa: CAWSVQDYGYTF
CDR3nt: TGTGCCTGGAGTGTACAGGACTATGGCTACACCTTC

d_gene: NA
j_gene: TRBJ1-6
v_gene: TRBV2
abundance: NA
CDR3aa: CASRTGGDSPLHF
CDR3nt: TGTGCCAGCAGAACAGGCGGTGATTCACCCCTCCACTTT

d_gene: TRBD2
j_gene: TRBJ2-3
v_gene: TRBV7-2
abundance: NA
CDR3aa: CASSLAPSGSTDTQYF
CDR3nt: TGTGCCAGCAGCTTAGCTCCTAGCGGGAGCACAGATACGCAGTATTTT

d_gene: NA
j_gene: TRBJ1-3
v_gene: TRBV6-1
abundance: NA
CDR3aa: CASSEGIGNTIYF
CDR3nt: TGTGCCAGCAGTGAGGGAATTGGAAACACCATATATTTT

d_gene: TRBD1
j_gene: TRBJ1-5
v_gene: TRBV10-1
abundance: NA
CDR3aa: CASSDNPDYTRGRNQPQHF
CDR3nt: TGCGCCAGCAGTGATAATCCAGACTATACGAGGGGGCGGAATCAGCCCCAGCATTTT

d_gene: NA
j_gene: TRBJ2-7
v_gene: TRBV28
abundance: NA
CDR3aa: CASSQAGFSYEQYF
CDR3nt: TGTGCCAGCAGCCAGGCCGGGTTCTCCTACGAGCAGTACTTC

d_gene: NA
j_gene: TRBJ1-5
v_gene: TRBV21-1
abundance: NA
CDR3aa: CASRHTGAVNQPQHF
CDR3nt: TGTGCCAGCAGACACACAGGGGCAGTAAATCAGCCCCAGCATTTT

d_gene: TRBD1
j_gene: TRBJ1-4
v_gene: TRBV18
abundance: NA
CDR3aa: CASSKRGTGVEQNEKLFF
CDR3nt: TGTGCCAGCTCAAAACGCGGGACAGGGGTCGAACAGAATGAAAAACTGTTTTTT

d_gene: TRBD2
j_gene: TRBJ2-5
v_gene: TRBV18
abundance: NA
CDR3aa: CASSSGLAGRETQYF
CDR3nt: TGTGCCAGCTCATCAGGACTAGCGGGGAGAGAGACCCAGTACTTC

d_gene: NA
j_gene: TRBJ2-1
v_gene: TRBV24-1
abundance: NA
CDR3aa: CATSSLDGGDEQFF
CDR3nt: TGTGCCACCAGTTCCCTAGATGGAGGGGATGAGCAGTTCTTC

d_gene: TRBD1
j_gene: TRBJ2-5
v_gene: TRBV5-1
abundance: NA
CDR3aa: CASSVGADRGGETQYF
CDR3nt: TGCGCCAGCAGCGTAGGTGCGGACAGGGGAGGAGAGACCCAGTACTTC

d_gene: NA
j_gene: TRBJ1-4
v_gene: TRBV4-3
abundance: NA
CDR3aa: CASSQETIRAAFSEKLFF
CDR3nt: TGCGCCAGCAGCCAAGAGACTATTAGGGCAGCCTTTTCCGAAAAACTGTTTTTT

d_gene: NA
j_gene: TRBJ1-2
v_gene: TRBV15
abundance: NA
CDR3aa: CATSRSRDRDGYTF
CDR3nt: TGTGCCACCAGCAGATCCCGGGACCGGGATGGCTACACCTTC

d_gene: NA
j_gene: TRBJ2-2
v_gene: TRBV18
abundance: NA
CDR3aa: CASSPREGGELFF
CDR3nt: TGTGCCAGCTCACCACGAGAAGGGGGGGAGCTGTTTTTT

d_gene: NA
j_gene: TRBJ1-6
v_gene: TRBV5-6
abundance: NA
CDR3aa: CASSFRSSYNSPLHF
CDR3nt: TGTGCCAGCAGCTTCAGGAGCTCCTATAATTCACCCCTCCACTTT

d_gene: TRBD2
j_gene: TRBJ2-5
v_gene: TRBV5-1
abundance: few
CDR3aa: CASSLGLAGGTQETQYF
CDR3nt: TGCGCCAGCAGCTTGGGCCTAGCGGGGGGTACTCAAGAGACCCAGTACTTC

d_gene: NA
j_gene: TRBJ1-1
v_gene: TRBV28
abundance: NA
CDR3aa: CASSWDLTWNTEAFF
CDR3nt: TGTGCCAGCAGTTGGGACCTCACTTGGAACACTGAAGCTTTCTTT

d_gene: TRBD1
j_gene: TRBJ2-1
v_gene: TRBV7-2
abundance: NA
CDR3aa: CASSLEGASRNEQFF
CDR3nt: TGTGCCAGCAGCTTAGAGGGGGCCTCTCGCAATGAGCAGTTCTTC

d_gene: TRBD1
j_gene: TRBJ1-2
v_gene: TRBV5-3
abundance: NA
CDR3aa: CARSLVCRDRGPLAYGYTF
CDR3nt: TGTGCCAGAAGCTTGGTATGTCGGGACAGGGGGCCATTAGCCTATGGCTACACCTTC

d_gene: NA
j_gene: TRBJ1-4
v_gene: TRBV9
abundance: once
CDR3aa: CASGGHPNEKLFF
CDR3nt: TGTGCCAGCGGAGGACACCCTAATGAAAAACTGTTTTTT

d_gene: TRBD1
j_gene: TRBJ1-2
v_gene: TRBV4-3
abundance: NA
CDR3aa: CASSQLTGVSSYTF
CDR3nt: TGCGCCAGCAGCCAACTTACAGGGGTTAGTAGCTACACCTTC

d_gene: NA
j_gene: TRBJ2-5
v_gene: TRBV27
abundance: once
CDR3aa: CASSLTVGPQETQYF
CDR3nt: TGTGCCAGCAGTTTAACGGTGGGGCCGCAAGAGACCCAGTACTTC

d_gene: TRBD1
j_gene: TRBJ1-4
v_gene: TRBV9
abundance: NA
CDR3aa: CASSATLDREEKLFF
CDR3nt: TGTGCCAGCAGCGCAACATTAGACAGGGAGGAAAAACTGTTTTTT

d_gene: NA
j_gene: TRBJ1-6
v_gene: TRBV25-1
abundance: NA
CDR3aa: CASSPATIYNSPLHF
CDR3nt: TGTGCCAGCAGTCCGGCGACTATCTATAATTCACCCCTCCACTTT

d_gene: TRBD1
j_gene: TRBJ1-2
v_gene: TRBV9
abundance: NA
CDR3aa: CASSFAGTAYGYTF
CDR3nt: TGTGCCAGCAGTTTCGCCGGGACAGCCTATGGCTACACCTTC

d_gene: NA
j_gene: TRBJ1-4
v_gene: TRBV6-2/TRBV6-3
abundance: NA
CDR3aa: CASSYTTSGRKLFF
CDR3nt: TGTGCCAGCAGTTACACCACATCAGGGAGAAAACTGTTTTTT

d_gene: NA
j_gene: TRBJ1-2
v_gene: TRBV12-3/TRBV12-4
abundance: NA
CDR3aa: CASSLSEIYGYTF
CDR3nt: TGTGCCAGCAGTTTGTCGGAGATCTATGGCTACACCTTC

d_gene: NA
j_gene: TRBJ2-3
v_gene: TRBV18
abundance: NA
CDR3aa: CASSPVDTQYF
CDR3nt: TGTGCCAGCTCACCGGTTGATACGCAGTATTTT

d_gene: TRBD1
j_gene: TRBJ2-7
v_gene: TRBV6-5
abundance: NA
CDR3aa: CASSKGDSRAYEQYF
CDR3nt: TGTGCCAGCAGTAAGGGGGACAGCCGAGCCTACGAGCAGTACTTC

d_gene: TRBD2
j_gene: TRBJ2-3
v_gene: TRBV11-2
abundance: NA
CDR3aa: CASSSPLAGGQHTQYF
CDR3nt: TGTGCCAGCAGCTCCCCACTAGCGGGGGGGCAACATACGCAGTATTTT

d_gene: NA
j_gene: TRBJ2-1
v_gene: TRBV12-3/TRBV12-4
abundance: NA
CDR3aa: CASTSTQVKQFF
CDR3nt: TGTGCCAGCACCTCCACTCAGGTTAAGCAGTTCTTC

d_gene: TRBD1
j_gene: TRBJ2-7
v_gene: TRBV6-5
abundance: NA
CDR3aa: CASSRDSPYEQYF
CDR3nt: TGTGCCAGCAGCAGGGACAGCCCCTACGAGCAGTACTTC

d_gene: NA
j_gene: TRBJ1-5
v_gene: TRBV19
abundance: NA
CDR3aa: CASSIDPARHQPQHF
CDR3nt: TGTGCCAGTAGTATAGATCCCGCCAGGCATCAGCCCCAGCATTTT

d_gene: NA
j_gene: TRBJ1-2
v_gene: TRBV5-4
abundance: NA
CDR3aa: CASSLDYGYTF
CDR3nt: TGTGCCAGCAGCTTGGATTATGGCTACACCTTC

d_gene: NA
j_gene: TRBJ1-6
v_gene: TRBV30
abundance: NA
CDR3aa: CAWGEPGARTYSYNSPLHF
CDR3nt: TGTGCCTGGGGGGAACCAGGGGCACGTACGTACTCCTATAATTCACCCCTCCACTTT

d_gene: NA
j_gene: TRBJ1-6
v_gene: TRBV11-2
abundance: NA
CDR3aa: CASDPGFSYNSPLHF
CDR3nt: TGTGCCAGCGACCCAGGGTTCTCCTATAATTCACCCCTCCACTTT

d_gene: TRBD1
j_gene: TRBJ1-2
v_gene: TRBV7-9
abundance: NA
CDR3aa: CASRRVMGQANYGYTF
CDR3nt: TGTGCCAGCCGAAGAGTAATGGGACAGGCTAACTATGGCTACACCTTC

d_gene: NA
j_gene: TRBJ1-2
v_gene: TRBV7-2
abundance: NA
CDR3aa: CASRSGMETGYTF
CDR3nt: TGTGCCAGCAGATCCGGGATGGAGACTGGCTACACCTTC

d_gene: TRBD2
j_gene: TRBJ2-2
v_gene: TRBV16
abundance: NA
CDR3aa: CASSPTSGAGELFF
CDR3nt: TGTGCCAGCAGCCCCACTAGCGGTGCCGGGGAGCTGTTTTTT